This T cell receptor (beta chain) comes out of a study of control samples from healthy donors and cancer patients. Repertoires were generated with immunoSEQ multiplex PCR, while TCRdb's copy carries only in-frame clones and drops some. The sample records around 140,000 clones, around 90% being singletons. V was trimmed by 1 base and J by 1 base, leaving 12 bases between them. The germline gives CDR1 KGHDR, CDR2 SFDVKD. The length of the CDR3 is 16 residues. The sequence came from a man aged 18 to 30 in good health. Material: blood. V and J are TRBV24-1 and TRBJ1-1, with unresolved D. CDR3 nucleotides: TGTGCCACCAGTGATTTCGCGGAGCTGAGGAACACTGAAGCTTTCTTT. Amino acids: CATSDFAELRNTEAFF.